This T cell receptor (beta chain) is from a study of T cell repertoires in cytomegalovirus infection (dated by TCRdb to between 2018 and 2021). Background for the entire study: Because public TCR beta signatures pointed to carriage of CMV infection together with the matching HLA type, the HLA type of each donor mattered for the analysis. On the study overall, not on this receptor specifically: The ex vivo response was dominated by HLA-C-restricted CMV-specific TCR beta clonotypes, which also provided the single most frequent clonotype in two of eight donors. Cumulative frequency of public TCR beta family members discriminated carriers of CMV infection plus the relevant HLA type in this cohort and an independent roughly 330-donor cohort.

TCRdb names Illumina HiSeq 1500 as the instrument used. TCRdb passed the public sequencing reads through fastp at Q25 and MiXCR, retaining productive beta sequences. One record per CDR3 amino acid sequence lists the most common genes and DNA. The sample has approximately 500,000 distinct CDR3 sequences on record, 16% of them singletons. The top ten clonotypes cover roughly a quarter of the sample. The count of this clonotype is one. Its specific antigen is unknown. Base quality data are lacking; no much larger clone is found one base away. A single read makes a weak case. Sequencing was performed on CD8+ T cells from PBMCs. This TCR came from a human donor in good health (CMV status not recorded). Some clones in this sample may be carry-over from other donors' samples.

At the DNA level, the sequence is TGTGCCAGCAGTTTCCGGGACAGGGGGAGTGAAAAACTGTTTTTT. Its coded protein is CASSFRDRGSEKLFF. The chain uses TRBV28 and TRBJ1-4, and 11 bases in between align with TRBD1. Trimmed from V: 3 bases; trimmed from J: 7 bases; junction bases lacking a gene match: 4. The germline V gene gives CDR1 as MDHEN and CDR2 as SYDVKM. The CDR3 sequence holds 15 residues, the cysteine and phenylalanine included. CDR3 DNA only is kept here, 45 bases in frame from base 1.